This T cell receptor (beta chain) was observed in a study of cytomegalovirus exposure and HLA in healthy donors. Study observations and caveats: Presence/absence analyses took donor sequencing depth as roughly uniform. Overall, around 160 TCR beta chains were annotated as cytomegalovirus-associated. According to a later analysis, most TCR beta chains associated with CMV appeared HLA-restricted.

The germline V gene has CDR1 MGHDK and CDR2 SYGVNS. This CDR3 is 13 amino acids long. With V trimmed by 3 bases and J by 8 bases, 4 bases remained unmatched. The PCR ran on 60 Vbeta and 13 Jbeta primers. Data came from immunoSEQ multiplex PCR; TCRdb stores just in-frame clones and leaves some out. Among 95,000 to 150,000 clones listed, 50% to 80% were seen once. Comment on this clone: The antigen is undetermined.

Specimen: PBMCs. V usage is TRBV25-1 and J usage is TRBJ1-2; 9 nucleotides agree with TRBD1. This clonotype was obtained from a woman aged 40 to 50 in good health and CMV-seropositive. The CDR3 nucleotides read TGTGCCAGCAGTGAGACAGGGGGTGGAGGCTACACCTTC. Translated, it gives CASSETGGGGYTF.